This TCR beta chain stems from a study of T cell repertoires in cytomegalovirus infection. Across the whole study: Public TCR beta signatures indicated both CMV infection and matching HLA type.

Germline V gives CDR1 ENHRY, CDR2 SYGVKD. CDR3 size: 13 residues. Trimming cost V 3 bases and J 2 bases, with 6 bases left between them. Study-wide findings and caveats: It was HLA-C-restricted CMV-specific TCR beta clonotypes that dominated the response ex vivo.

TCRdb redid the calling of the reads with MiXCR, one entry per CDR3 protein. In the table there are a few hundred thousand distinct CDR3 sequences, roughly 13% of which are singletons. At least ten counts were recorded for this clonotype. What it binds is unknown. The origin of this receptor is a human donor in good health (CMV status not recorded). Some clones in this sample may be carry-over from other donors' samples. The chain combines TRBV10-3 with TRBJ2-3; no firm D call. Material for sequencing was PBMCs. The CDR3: CAISDLSTDTQYF. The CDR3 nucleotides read TGTGCCATCAGTGACCTATCCACAGATACGCAGTATTTT.